This TCR beta chain was sequenced for a study of CD8 T cells in ankylosing spondylitis. Findings of the study overall: Characteristic of ankylosing spondylitis blood, it appeared, was a TCR beta motif comprising roughly 8 highly homologous variants. In the blood and synovial fluid of reactive arthritis, some motif variants had been previously reported. Clones linked to disease, bearing a CD8+ phenotype, were relatively rare in peripheral blood. Disease-linked clones reportedly concentrated significantly in matched ankylosing spondylitis synovial fluid.

Scientists made TCR beta libraries using quantitative 5'-RACE with molecular barcodes. TCRdb re-called the 5' RACE reads with MiXCR, one entry per CDR3 protein. The table includes hundreds of thousands of distinct CDR3 sequences, about 12% detected once. In the case of this clonotype: Its antigen is unidentified.

Germline values: CDR1 SQVTM, CDR2 ANQGSEA. This CDR3 contains 12 residues. Trimming took 4 bases from V and 7 from J; bases not matched to a gene: 4. The clonotype comes from a male donor with ankylosing spondylitis. This chain links TRBV29-1 with TRBJ2-1; 7 nucleotides match TRBD2. Sequencing was performed on blood, either unsorted or a sorted T cell fraction (not recorded which). The CDR3 DNA reads TGCAGCGTTGGGACTAGTTTTAATGAGCAGTTCTTC. Protein product: CSVGTSFNEQFF.